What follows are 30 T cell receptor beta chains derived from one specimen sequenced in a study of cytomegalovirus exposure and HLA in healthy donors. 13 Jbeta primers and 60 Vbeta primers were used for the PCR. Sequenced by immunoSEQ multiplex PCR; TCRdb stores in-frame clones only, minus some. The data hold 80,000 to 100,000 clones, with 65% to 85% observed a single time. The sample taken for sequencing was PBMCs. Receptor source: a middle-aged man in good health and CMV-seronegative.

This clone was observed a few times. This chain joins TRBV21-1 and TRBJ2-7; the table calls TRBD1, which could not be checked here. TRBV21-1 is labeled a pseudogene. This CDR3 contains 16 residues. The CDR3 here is CASNPAGTRLYYEQYF. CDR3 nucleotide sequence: TGTGCCAGCAACCCAGCCGGGACACGGTTATACTACGAGCAGTACTTC.

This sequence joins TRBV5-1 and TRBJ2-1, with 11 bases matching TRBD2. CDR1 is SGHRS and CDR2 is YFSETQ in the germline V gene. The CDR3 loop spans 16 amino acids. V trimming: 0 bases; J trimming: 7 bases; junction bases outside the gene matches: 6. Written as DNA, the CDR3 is TGCGCCAGCAGCTTGGATCCTAGCGGGGGGATAAATGAGCAGTTCTTC. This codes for CASSLDPSGGINEQFF.

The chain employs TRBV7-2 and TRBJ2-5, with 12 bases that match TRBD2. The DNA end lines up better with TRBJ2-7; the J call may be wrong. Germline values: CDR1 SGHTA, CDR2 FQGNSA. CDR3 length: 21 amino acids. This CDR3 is CASSLAFGLAGRAKGSYEQYF. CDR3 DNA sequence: TGTGCCAGCAGCTTAGCGTTTGGACTAGCGGGAAGGGCCAAGGGCTCCTACGAGCAGTACTTC.

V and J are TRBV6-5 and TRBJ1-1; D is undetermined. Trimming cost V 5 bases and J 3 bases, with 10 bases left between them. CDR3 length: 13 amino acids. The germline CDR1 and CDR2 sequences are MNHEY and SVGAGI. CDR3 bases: TGTGCCAGCAGTAAGGAGGTGTACACTGAAGCTTTCTTT. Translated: CASSKEVYTEAFF.

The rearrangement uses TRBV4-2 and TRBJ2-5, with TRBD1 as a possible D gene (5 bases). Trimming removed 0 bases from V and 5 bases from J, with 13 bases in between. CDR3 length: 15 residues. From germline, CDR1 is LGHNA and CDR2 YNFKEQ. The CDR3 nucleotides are TGTGCCAGCAGCCAAGAAGGCAGGGTGTCGGAGACCCAGTACTTC. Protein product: CASSQEGRVSETQYF.

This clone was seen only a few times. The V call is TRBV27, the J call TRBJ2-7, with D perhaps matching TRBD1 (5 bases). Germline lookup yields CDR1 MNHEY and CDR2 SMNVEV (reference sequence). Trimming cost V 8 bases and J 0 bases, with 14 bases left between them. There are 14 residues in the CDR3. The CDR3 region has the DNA TGTGCCAGCGGACACGGTCCCAGCTCCTACGAGCAGTACTTC. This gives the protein CASGHGPSSYEQYF.

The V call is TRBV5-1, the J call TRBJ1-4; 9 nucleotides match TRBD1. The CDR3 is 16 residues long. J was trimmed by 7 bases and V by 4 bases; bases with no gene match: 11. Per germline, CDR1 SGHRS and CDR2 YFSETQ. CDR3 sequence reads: CASSPGGDRAGEKLFF. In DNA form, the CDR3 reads TGCGCCAGCAGCCCCGGCGGGGACAGGGCTGGTGAAAAACTGTTTTTT.

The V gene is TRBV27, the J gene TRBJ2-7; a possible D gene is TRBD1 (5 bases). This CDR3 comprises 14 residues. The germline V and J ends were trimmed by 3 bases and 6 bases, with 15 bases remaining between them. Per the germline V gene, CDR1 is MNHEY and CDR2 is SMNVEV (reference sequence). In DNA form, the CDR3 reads TGTGCCAGCAGTTTCCGCGAAGGGGTTGGCGAGCAGTACTTC. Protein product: CASSFREGVGEQYF.

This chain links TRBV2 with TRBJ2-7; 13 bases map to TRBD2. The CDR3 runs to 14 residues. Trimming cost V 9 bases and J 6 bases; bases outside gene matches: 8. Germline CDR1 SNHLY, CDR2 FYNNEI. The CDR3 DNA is TGTGCCAGACAGGGACTAGCGGGGCAAGGCGAGCAGTACTTC. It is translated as CARQGLAGQGEQYF. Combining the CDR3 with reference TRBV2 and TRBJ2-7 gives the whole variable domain EPEVTQTPSHQVTQMGQEVILRCVPISNHLYFYWYRQILGQKVEFLVSFYNNEISEKSEIFDDQFSVERPDGSNFTLKIRSTKLEDSAMYFCARQGLAGQGEQYFGPGTRLTVT.

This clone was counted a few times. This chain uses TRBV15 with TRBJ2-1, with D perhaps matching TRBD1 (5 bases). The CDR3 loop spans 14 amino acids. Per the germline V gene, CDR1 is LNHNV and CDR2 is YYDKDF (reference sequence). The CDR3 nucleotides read TGTGATGTGCCGATCCGACAGATTTACAATGAGCAGTTCTTC. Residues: CDVPIRQIYNEQFF.

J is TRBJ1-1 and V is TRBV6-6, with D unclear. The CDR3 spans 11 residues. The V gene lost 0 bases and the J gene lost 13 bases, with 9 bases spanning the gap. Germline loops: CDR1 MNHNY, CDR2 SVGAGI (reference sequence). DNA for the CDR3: TGTGCCAGCAGTTACTCGATTACTGGTTTCTTT. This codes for CASSYSITGFF.

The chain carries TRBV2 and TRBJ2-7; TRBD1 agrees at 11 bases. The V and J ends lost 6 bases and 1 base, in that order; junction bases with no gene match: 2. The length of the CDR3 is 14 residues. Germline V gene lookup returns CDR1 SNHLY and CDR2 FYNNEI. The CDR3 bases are TGTGCCAGCAGCGGGGACAGGGGGTCCTACGAGCAGTACTTC. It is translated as CASSGDRGSYEQYF.

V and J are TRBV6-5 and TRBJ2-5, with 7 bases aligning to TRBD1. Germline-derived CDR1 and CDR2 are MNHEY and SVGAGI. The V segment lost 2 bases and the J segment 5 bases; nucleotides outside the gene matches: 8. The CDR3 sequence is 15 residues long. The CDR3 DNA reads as TGTGCCAGCAGTTACGCGGCAGGGGGTAGTGAGACCCAGTACTTC. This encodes CASSYAAGGSETQYF.

CDR3 nucleotide sequence: TGCGCCAGCAGCTCCTCTAGCGGGAGGCATGAGCAGTTCTTC. This encodes CASSSSSGRHEQFF. V gene TRBV5-1 combines with J gene TRBJ2-1; TRBD2 agrees at 11 bases. Germline CDR1 reads SGHRS; CDR2 reads YFSETQ. There are 14 residues in the CDR3. J lost 8 bases, V lost 3 bases, and 4 bases had no gene match.

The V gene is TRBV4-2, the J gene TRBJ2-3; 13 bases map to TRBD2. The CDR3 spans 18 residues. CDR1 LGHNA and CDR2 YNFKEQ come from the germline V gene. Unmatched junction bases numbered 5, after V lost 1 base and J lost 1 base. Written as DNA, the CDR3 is TGTGCCAGCAGCCAAGTCCGACTAGCGGGGGGCGGCACAGATACGCAGTATTTT. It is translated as CASSQVRLAGGGTDTQYF.

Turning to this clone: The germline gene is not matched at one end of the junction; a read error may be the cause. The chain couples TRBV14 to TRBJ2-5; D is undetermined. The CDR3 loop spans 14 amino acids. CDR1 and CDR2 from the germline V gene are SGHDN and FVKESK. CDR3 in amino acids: CAGSIDSVGETQYF. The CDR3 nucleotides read TGTGCCGGCAGCATAGACTCAGTGGGAGAGACCCAGTACTTC. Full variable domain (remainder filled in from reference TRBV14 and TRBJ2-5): EAGVTQFPSHSVIEKGQTVTLRCDPISGHDNLYWYRRVMGKEIKFLLHFVKESKQDESGMPNNRFLAERTGGTYSTLKVQPAELEDSGVYFCAGSIDSVGETQYFGPGTRLLVL.

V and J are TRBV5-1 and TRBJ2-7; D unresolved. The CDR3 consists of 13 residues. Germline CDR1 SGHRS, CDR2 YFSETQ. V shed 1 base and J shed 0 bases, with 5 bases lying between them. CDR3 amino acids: CASSLSFSYEQYF. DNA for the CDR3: TGCGCCAGCAGCTTGTCCTTCTCCTACGAGCAGTACTTC.

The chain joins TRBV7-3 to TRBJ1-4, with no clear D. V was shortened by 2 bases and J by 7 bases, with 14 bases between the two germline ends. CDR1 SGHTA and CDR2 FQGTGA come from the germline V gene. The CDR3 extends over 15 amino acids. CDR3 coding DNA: TGTGCCAGCAGCTTATCCGGTTCGGAGTCTGAAAAACTGTTTTTT. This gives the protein CASSLSGSESEKLFF. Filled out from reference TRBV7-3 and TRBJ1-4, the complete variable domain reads GAGVSQTPSNKVTEKGKYVELRCDPISGHTALYWYRQSLGQGPEFLIYFQGTGAADDSGLPNDRFFAVRPEGSVSTLKIQRTERGDSAVYLCASSLSGSESEKLFFGSGTQLSVL.

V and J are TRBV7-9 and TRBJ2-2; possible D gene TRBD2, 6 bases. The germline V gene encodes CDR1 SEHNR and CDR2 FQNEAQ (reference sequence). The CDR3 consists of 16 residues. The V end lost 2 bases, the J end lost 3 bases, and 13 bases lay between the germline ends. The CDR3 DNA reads TGTGCCAGCAGCTTATGGGCGGGGCCTGACACCGGGGAGCTGTTTTTT. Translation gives CASSLWAGPDTGELFF.

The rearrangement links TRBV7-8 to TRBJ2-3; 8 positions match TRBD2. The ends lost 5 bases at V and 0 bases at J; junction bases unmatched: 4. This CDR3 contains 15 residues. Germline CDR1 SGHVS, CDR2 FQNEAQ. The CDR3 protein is CASSPTSASTDTQYF. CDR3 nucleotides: TGTGCCAGCAGCCCGACTAGCGCCAGCACAGATACGCAGTATTTT. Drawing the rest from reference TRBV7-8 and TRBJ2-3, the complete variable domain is GAGVSQSPRYKVAKRGQDVALRCDPISGHVSLFWYQQALGQGPEFLTYFQNEAQLDKSGLPSDRFFAERPEGSVSTLKIQRTQQEDSAVYLCASSPTSASTDTQYFGPGTRLTVL.

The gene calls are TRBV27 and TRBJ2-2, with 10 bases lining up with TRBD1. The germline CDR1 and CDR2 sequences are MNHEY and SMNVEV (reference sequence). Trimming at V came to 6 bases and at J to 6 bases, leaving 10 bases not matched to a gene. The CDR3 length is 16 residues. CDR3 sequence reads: CASRSPGQGSSGELFF. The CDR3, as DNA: TGTGCCAGCAGATCTCCGGGACAGGGGAGTTCCGGGGAGCTGTTTTTT.

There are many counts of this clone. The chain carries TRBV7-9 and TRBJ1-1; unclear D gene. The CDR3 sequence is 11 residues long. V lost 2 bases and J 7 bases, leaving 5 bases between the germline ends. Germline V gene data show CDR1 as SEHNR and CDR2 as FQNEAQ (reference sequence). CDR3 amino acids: CASSLSREAFF. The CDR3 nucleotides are TGTGCCAGCAGCTTATCTCGTGAAGCTTTCTTT.

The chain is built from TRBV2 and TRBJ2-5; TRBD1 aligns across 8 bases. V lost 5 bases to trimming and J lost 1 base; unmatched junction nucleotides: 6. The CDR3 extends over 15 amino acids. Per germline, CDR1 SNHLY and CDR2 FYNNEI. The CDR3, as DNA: TGTGCCAGCAGTCCAGGGGGCTTGATCCAAGAGACCCAGTACTTC. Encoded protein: CASSPGGLIQETQYF.

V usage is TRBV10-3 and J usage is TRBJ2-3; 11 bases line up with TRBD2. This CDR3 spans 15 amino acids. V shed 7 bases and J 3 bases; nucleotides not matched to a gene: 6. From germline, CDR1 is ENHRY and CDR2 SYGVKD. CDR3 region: CAITLAGGPTDTQYF. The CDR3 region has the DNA TGTGCCATCACCCTAGCGGGAGGACCGACAGATACGCAGTATTTT.

For the CDR3, the DNA is TGTGCCAGCAGGATAAGGGACAGGTTTAGCAATCAGCCCCAGCATTTT. This translates into CASRIRDRFSNQPQHF. The chain combines TRBV28 with TRBJ1-5, with 8 bases aligning to TRBD1. Germline V gives CDR1 MDHEN, CDR2 SYDVKM. V lost 6 bases, J lost 0 bases, and 7 bases stayed unmatched. The CDR3 contains 16 residues.

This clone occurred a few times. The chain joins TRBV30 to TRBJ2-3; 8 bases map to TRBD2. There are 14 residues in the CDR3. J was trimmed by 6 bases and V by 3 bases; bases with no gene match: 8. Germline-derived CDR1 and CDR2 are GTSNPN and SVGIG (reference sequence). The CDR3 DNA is TGTGCCTGGAGGGCGCCTAGCGGGCGGGATACGCAGTATTTT. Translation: CAWRAPSGRDTQYF.

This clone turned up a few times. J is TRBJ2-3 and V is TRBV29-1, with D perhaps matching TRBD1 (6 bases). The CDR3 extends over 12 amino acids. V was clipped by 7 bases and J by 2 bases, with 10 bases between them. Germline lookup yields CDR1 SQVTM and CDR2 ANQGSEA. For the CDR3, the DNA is TGCAGCGCAGGGGCCAACACAGATACGCAGTATTTT. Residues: CSAGANTDTQYF.

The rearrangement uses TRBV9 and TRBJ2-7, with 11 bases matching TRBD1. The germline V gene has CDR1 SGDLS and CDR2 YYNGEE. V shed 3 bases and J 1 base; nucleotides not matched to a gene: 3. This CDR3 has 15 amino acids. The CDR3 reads CASSAGTGGSYEQYF. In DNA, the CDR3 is TGTGCCAGCAGCGCCGGGACAGGGGGTTCCTACGAGCAGTACTTC.

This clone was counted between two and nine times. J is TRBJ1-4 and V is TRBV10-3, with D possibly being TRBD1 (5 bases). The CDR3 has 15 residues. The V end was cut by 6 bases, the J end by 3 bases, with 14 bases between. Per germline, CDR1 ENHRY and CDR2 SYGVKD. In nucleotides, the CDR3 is TGTGCCATCAGGAATGCAACAGGACCTAATGAAAAACTGTTTTTT. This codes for CAIRNATGPNEKLFF.

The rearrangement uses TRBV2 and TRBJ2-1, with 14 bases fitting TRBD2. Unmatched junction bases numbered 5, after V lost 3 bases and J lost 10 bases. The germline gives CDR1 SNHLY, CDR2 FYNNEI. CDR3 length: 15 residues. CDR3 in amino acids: CASSDPGTSGSEQFF. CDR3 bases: TGTGCCAGCAGTGATCCTGGGACTAGCGGGAGCGAGCAGTTCTTC. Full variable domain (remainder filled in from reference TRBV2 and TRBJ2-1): EPEVTQTPSHQVTQMGQEVILRCVPISNHLYFYWYRQILGQKVEFLVSFYNNEISEKSEIFDDQFSVERPDGSNFTLKIRSTKLEDSAMYFCASSDPGTSGSEQFFGPGTRLTVL.